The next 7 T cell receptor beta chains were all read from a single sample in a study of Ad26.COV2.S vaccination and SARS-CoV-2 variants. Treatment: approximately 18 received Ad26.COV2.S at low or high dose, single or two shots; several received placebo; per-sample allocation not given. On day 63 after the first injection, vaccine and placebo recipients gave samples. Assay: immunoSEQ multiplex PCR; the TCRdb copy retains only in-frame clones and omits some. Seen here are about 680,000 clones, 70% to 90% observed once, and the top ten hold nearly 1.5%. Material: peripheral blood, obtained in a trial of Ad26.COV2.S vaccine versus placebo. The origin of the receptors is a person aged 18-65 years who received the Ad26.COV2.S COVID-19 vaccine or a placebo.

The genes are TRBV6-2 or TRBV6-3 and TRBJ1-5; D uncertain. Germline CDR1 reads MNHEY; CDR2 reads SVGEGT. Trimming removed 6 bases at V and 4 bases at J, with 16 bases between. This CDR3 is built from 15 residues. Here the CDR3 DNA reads TGTGCCAGCAGCCCCCGGGGAGATTATAATCAGCCCCAGCATTTT. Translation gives CASSPRGDYNQPQHF.

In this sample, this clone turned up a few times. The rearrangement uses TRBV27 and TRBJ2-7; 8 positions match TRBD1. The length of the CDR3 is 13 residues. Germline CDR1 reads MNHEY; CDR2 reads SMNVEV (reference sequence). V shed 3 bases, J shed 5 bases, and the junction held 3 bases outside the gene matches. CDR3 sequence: CASSFGTGNEQYF. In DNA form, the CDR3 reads TGTGCCAGCAGTTTCGGGACAGGTAACGAGCAGTACTTC.

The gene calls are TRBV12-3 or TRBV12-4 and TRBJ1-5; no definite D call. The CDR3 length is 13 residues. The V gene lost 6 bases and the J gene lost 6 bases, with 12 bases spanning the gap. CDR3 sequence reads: CASRLNWGQPQHF. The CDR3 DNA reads TGTGCCAGCAGATTGAACTGGGGTCAGCCCCAGCATTTT.

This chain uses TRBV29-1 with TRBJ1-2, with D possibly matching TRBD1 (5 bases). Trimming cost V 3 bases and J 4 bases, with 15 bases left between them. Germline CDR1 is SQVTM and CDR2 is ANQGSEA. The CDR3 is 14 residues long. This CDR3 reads CSVDKGGTGYGYTF. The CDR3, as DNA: TGCAGCGTTGATAAAGGAGGGACTGGCTATGGCTACACCTTC.

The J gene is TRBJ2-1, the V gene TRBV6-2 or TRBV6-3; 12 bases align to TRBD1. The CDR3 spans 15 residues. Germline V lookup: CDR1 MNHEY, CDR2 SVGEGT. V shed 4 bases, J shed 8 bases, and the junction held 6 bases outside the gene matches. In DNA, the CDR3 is TGTGCCAGCAGTTGGGACAGGGGGCGCTTGGATGAGCAGTTCTTC. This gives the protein CASSWDRGRLDEQFF.

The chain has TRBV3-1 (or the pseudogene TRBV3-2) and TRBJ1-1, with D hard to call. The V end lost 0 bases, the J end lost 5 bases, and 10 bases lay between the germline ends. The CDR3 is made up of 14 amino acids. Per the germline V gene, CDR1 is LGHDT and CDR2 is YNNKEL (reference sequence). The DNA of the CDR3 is TGTGCCAGCAGCCAAGAACGAGGGAGAACTGAAGCTTTCTTT. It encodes CASSQERGRTEAFF.

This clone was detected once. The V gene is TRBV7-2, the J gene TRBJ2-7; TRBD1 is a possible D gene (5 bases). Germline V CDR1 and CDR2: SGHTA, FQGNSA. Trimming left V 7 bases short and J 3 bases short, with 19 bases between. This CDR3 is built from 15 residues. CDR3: CASTLNSGHHYEQYF. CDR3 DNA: TGTGCCAGCACCCTAAACTCCGGACATCACTACGAGCAGTACTTC.